The rows below give T cell receptor beta chains drawn from one sample of a study of cytomegalovirus exposure and HLA in healthy donors. Some clones are missing from TCRdb's copy, which holds only in-frame ones; the method was immunoSEQ multiplex PCR. In total, the table holds 56,000 or so clones. The sequenced sample consisted of PBMCs. The receptors here all came from a man aged 40-49 years in good health and CMV-seropositive. Both conserved end residues are part of each CDR3. Fields, in order: J gene, D gene, V gene, CDR3 protein, CDR3 DNA. A D gene is named only where the DNA matches it firmly.

j_gene: TRBJ2-5
d_gene: TRBD1
v_gene: TRBV30
CDR3aa: CAWSLPGGVETQYF
CDR3nt: TGTGCCTGGAGTCTCCCAGGGGGCGTTGAGACCCAGTACTTC

j_gene: TRBJ2-7
d_gene: .
v_gene: TRBV29-1
CDR3aa: CSVELQGYEQYF
CDR3nt: TGCAGCGTTGAGCTGCAGGGCTACGAGCAGTACTTC

j_gene: TRBJ1-5
d_gene: .
v_gene: TRBV29-1
CDR3aa: CSVAGEGQPQHF
CDR3nt: TGCAGCGTTGCTGGGGAGGGTCAGCCCCAGCATTTT

j_gene: TRBJ1-2
d_gene: TRBD1
v_gene: TRBV10-2
CDR3aa: CASSESLRGYGYTF
CDR3nt: TGCGCCAGCAGTGAGTCGCTCAGGGGGTATGGCTACACCTTC

j_gene: TRBJ1-2
d_gene: .
v_gene: TRBV2
CDR3aa: CASSGDSNYGYTF
CDR3nt: TGTGCCAGCAGTGGGGACTCTAACTATGGCTACACCTTC

j_gene: TRBJ1-1
d_gene: .
v_gene: TRBV2
CDR3aa: CASNLNTEAFF
CDR3nt: TGTGCCAGCAACTTGAACACTGAAGCTTTCTTT

j_gene: TRBJ1-1
d_gene: .
v_gene: TRBV7-9
CDR3aa: CASSLQGETEAFF
CDR3nt: TGTGCCAGCAGCCTACAGGGAGAGACTGAAGCTTTCTTT

j_gene: TRBJ1-1
d_gene: .
v_gene: TRBV28
CDR3aa: CASSLDGLHAFF
CDR3nt: TGTGCCAGCAGTTTGGACGGACTGCACGCTTTCTTT

j_gene: TRBJ2-7
d_gene: TRBD2
v_gene: TRBV28
CDR3aa: CASCISGRIDEQYF
CDR3nt: TGTGCCAGCTGTATTAGCGGGAGGATCGACGAGCAGTACTTC

j_gene: TRBJ1-6
d_gene: .
v_gene: TRBV28
CDR3aa: CASSYRQVLYNSPLHF
CDR3nt: TGTGCCAGCAGCTACCGACAGGTTCTATATAATTCACCCCTCCACTTT

j_gene: TRBJ1-3
d_gene: .
v_gene: TRBV16
CDR3aa: CASSQPTGGNTIYF
CDR3nt: TGTGCCAGCAGCCAACCGACGGGGGGAAACACCATATATTTT

j_gene: TRBJ2-2
d_gene: .
v_gene: TRBV9
CDR3aa: CASSVVSSTGELFF
CDR3nt: TGTGCCAGCAGCGTAGTGAGCTCCACCGGGGAGCTGTTTTTT

j_gene: TRBJ2-2
d_gene: .
v_gene: TRBV7-9
CDR3aa: CASSLMASGDTGELFF
CDR3nt: TGTGCCAGCAGCTTAATGGCCTCGGGGGACACCGGGGAGCTGTTTTTT

j_gene: TRBJ2-3
d_gene: .
v_gene: TRBV27
CDR3aa: CASSPQGSRGSAFF
CDR3nt: TGTGCCAGCAGTCCACAGGGAAGTAGGGGATCCGCGTTTTTT

j_gene: TRBJ1-1
d_gene: TRBD1
v_gene: TRBV9
CDR3aa: CASSLTGGYTEAFF
CDR3nt: TGTGCCAGCAGCTTAACAGGGGGCTACACTGAAGCTTTCTTT

j_gene: TRBJ2-7
d_gene: TRBD2
v_gene: TRBV7-2
CDR3aa: CASSSIEVAGEDEQYF
CDR3nt: TGTGCCAGCAGCTCCATAGAGGTAGCGGGAGAGGACGAGCAGTACTTC

j_gene: TRBJ2-3
d_gene: TRBD2
v_gene: TRBV6-6
CDR3aa: CASKTFAREGVDTQYF
CDR3nt: TGTGCCAGCAAGACTTTTGCGCGGGAGGGAGTAGATACGCAGTATTTT

j_gene: TRBJ1-6
d_gene: .
v_gene: TRBV7-9
CDR3aa: CASSFDNSPLHF
CDR3nt: TGTGCCAGCAGCTTCGATAATTCACCCCTCCACTTT

j_gene: TRBJ2-3
d_gene: .
v_gene: TRBV6-1
CDR3aa: CASRELGRGSTDTQYF
CDR3nt: TGTGCCAGCAGAGAACTCGGACGGGGAAGCACAGATACGCAGTATTTT

j_gene: TRBJ2-3
d_gene: .
v_gene: TRBV30
CDR3aa: CAWNAGNTDTQYF
CDR3nt: TGTGCCTGGAACGCGGGGAACACAGATACGCAGTATTTT

j_gene: TRBJ1-2
d_gene: .
v_gene: TRBV2
CDR3aa: CASRGAGAYGYTF
CDR3nt: TGTGCCAGCAGGGGGGCAGGGGCATATGGCTACACCTTC

j_gene: TRBJ2-7
d_gene: TRBD2
v_gene: TRBV11-2
CDR3aa: CASRGDLAGTEEQYF
CDR3nt: TGTGCCAGCAGGGGGGATCTAGCGGGAACAGAAGAGCAGTACTTC

j_gene: TRBJ1-1
d_gene: .
v_gene: TRBV5-6
CDR3aa: CASSLRRNTEAFF
CDR3nt: TGTGCCAGCAGCTTGAGGAGGAACACTGAAGCTTTCTTT

j_gene: TRBJ2-2
d_gene: .
v_gene: TRBV11-1
CDR3aa: CASSAGLIGGELFF
CDR3nt: TGTGCCAGCAGCGCGGGACTCATCGGCGGGGAGCTGTTTTTT

j_gene: TRBJ1-5
d_gene: .
v_gene: TRBV27
CDR3aa: CASSLSREQPQHF
CDR3nt: TGTGCCAGCAGTTTATCTCGGGAACAGCCCCAGCATTTT

j_gene: TRBJ2-7
d_gene: TRBD1
v_gene: TRBV5-1
CDR3aa: CASSRGTGGSYEQYF
CDR3nt: TGCGCCAGCAGCCGCGGGACAGGGGGATCTTACGAGCAGTACTTC

j_gene: TRBJ2-7
d_gene: .
v_gene: TRBV6-5
CDR3aa: CASSIDFWAGQYF
CDR3nt: TGTGCCAGCAGTATCGATTTCTGGGCCGGGCAGTACTTC

j_gene: TRBJ2-5
d_gene: .
v_gene: TRBV18
CDR3aa: CASSPREQETQYF
CDR3nt: TGTGCCAGCTCACCTCGGGAACAAGAGACCCAGTACTTC

j_gene: TRBJ2-5
d_gene: .
v_gene: TRBV18
CDR3aa: CASSPGGQETQYF
CDR3nt: TGTGCCAGCTCCCCCGGGGGACAAGAGACCCAGTACTTC

j_gene: TRBJ2-1
d_gene: TRBD1
v_gene: TRBV7-3
CDR3aa: CASGTGTDSYNEQFF
CDR3nt: TGTGCCAGCGGAACCGGGACAGACTCCTACAATGAGCAGTTCTTC

j_gene: TRBJ1-1
d_gene: .
v_gene: TRBV29-1
CDR3aa: CSVEVSDKTFF
CDR3nt: TGCAGCGTTGAGGTTTCGGACAAAACTTTCTTT

j_gene: TRBJ1-6
d_gene: .
v_gene: TRBV7-3
CDR3aa: CASRPARLTGNSPLHF
CDR3nt: TGTGCCAGCAGGCCAGCACGGTTGACGGGGAATTCACCCCTCCACTTT